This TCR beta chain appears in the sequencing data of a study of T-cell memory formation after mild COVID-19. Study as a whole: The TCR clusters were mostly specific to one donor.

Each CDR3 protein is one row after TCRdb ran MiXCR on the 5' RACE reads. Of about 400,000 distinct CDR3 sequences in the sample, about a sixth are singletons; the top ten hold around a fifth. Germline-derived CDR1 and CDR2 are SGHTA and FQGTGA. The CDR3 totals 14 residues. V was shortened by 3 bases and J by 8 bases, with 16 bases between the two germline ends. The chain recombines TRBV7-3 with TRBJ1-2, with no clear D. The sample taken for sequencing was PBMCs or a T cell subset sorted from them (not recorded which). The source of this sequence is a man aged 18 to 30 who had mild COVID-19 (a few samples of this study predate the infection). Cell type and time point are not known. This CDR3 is CASSFPDLLKGYTF. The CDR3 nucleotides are TGTGCCAGCAGCTTCCCGGACCTATTGAAAGGCTACACCTTC.